This T cell receptor (beta chain) came from a study of regulatory T cells in long-lasting Graves disease. Arm-PCR of CDR3 regions with iRepertoire HTBI primers generated TCR beta libraries. Each CDR3 protein gets one entry after TCRdb re-called the multiplex PCR reads with MiXCR. The repertoire includes approximately 400,000 distinct CDR3 sequences, about 16% of them detected once, and roughly a sixth sits in the top ten. With respect to this clonotype: Possible read error: a much larger clone is one base away.

Between the trimmed V and J ends, which lost 0 bases and 3 bases, there was a span of 12 bases. The germline V gene has CDR1 MGHRA and CDR2 YSYEKL. This CDR3 is built from 16 residues. Described time point: newly diagnosed GD, antithyroid drugs for less than 3 months. Extracted RNA from PBMCs served as the source of the TCR library. The sample was also reused in another study, on T cells in Graves' hyperthyroidism and ophthalmopathy. Per that paper: When ophthalmopathy did not progress within 18 months, Graves' hyperthyroidism was considered stable. Before onset, ophthalmopathy was predicted by the model a median approximately 6.6 months earlier.

This specimen consisted of peripheral blood mononuclear cells (PBMCs), obtained at new diagnosis, from a patient treated with antithyroid drugs. The rearrangement links TRBV4-1 to TRBJ1-3, with D tentatively TRBD1 (6 bases). This receptor was identified in a woman in her thirties with Graves disease. In nucleotides, the CDR3 is TGCGCCAGCAGCCAAGAGCCGGGACACCTTGGAAACACCATATATTTT. Translating gives CASSQEPGHLGNTIYF.